One T cell receptor (beta chain) is described in this entry. This clonotype was observed a handful of times. The specificity of this receptor is unknown. No qualities accompany the bases; no much larger clone lies one base away. The sample's time point, from its label and the paper: second blood draw from one MS patient after hematopoietic stem cell transplantation. To demonstrate the VDJtools post-analysis software, TCR beta repertoires were profiled from the peripheral blood of about 13 young patients with multiple sclerosis. Multiple sclerosis patients were children and adolescents aged roughly 6 to 15 years. Library preparation used PCR. Instrument used: Illumina HiSeq 2500. To reduce PCR and sequencing biases, unique molecular identifiers were incorporated into the TCR beta cDNA libraries. Every 1 to 10 million input T cells yielded roughly 500,000 cDNA molecules, meaning each molecule approximated one T cell. The patient libraries were prepared and sequenced with the same protocol used for the earlier healthy control dataset. Samples belonging to the same batch were prepared together, multiplexed and sequenced on a shared HiSeq lane. In the original analysis: MIGEC was used to process the raw barcoded reads, and molecular identifier groups with only a single read were discarded before consensus assembly and CDR3 extraction. Clonotype tables were post-analysed with VDJtools, and diversity was normalized by down-sampling all datasets to the smallest sample size. To correct batch-related cross-sample contamination, repertoire overlap clustering matched CDR3 amino acid sequences but not nucleotide sequences. The raw public reads went through TCRdb reprocessing: fastp at Q25, MiXCR clone calling, in-frame beta chains kept. Merged by CDR3 protein, the rows form single entries marked with the most common genes and DNA. TCRdb's processing, not the study's, gives the V and J calls here. Within this sample are about 160,000 distinct CDR3 sequences, with around 36% of them counted one time only. 25% to 30% of the sample goes to the ten largest clones.

The sample belongs to a study of post-analysis software for immune sequencing data (dated by TCRdb to between 2015 and 2017). Looking at the study overall: Recorded disease courses included relapsing-remitting, secondary progressive and progressive-relapsing multiple sclerosis, with some patients lacking subtype annotation. A subset of samples was prepared in parallel using single-end sample barcoding, then pooled and co-amplified after Illumina adapter ligation. The multiple sclerosis patient repertoires were compared with 10 or so previously published healthy control repertoires from donors aged about 6 to 26 years. Results the study describes overall, beyond this receptor: The multiple sclerosis patient group was slightly younger than the control group. Direct clustering with F measure showed strong co-clustering of samples prepared in the same batch, prompting a batch-effect correction. Compared with controls, multiple sclerosis patients had significantly lower normalized Chao1 diversity, a finding suggesting substantial peripheral T-cell clonal expansion. Significantly higher frequencies in patients than in controls were found for a few TRBV segments, including TRBV5-6, TRBV5-1 and TRBV20-1.

Its CDR3 holds 20 amino acids, cysteine through phenylalanine. Here the CDR3 DNA is all that survives: 60 bases in frame from base 1. CDR1 and CDR2, looked up from the germline V gene (reference sequence), are MNHEY and SMNVEV. V sheds 1 base and J sheds 0 bases, leaving 19 bases between their ends. The material was blood, obtained after autologous hematopoietic stem cell transplantation. This TCR derives from a girl between 5 and 17 years old with multiple sclerosis. Donor details come from another sample of the same person, matched by shared clones. The rearranged segments are TRBV27 and TRBJ2-6, with a tentative D gene TRBD1 over 5 matching bases. The nucleotides are TGTGCCAGCAGTTTATGGCCCCCCCCCAAGCAGGGCTCTGGGGCCAACGTCCTGACTTTC. This sequence encodes CASSLWPPPKQGSGANVLTF.